Presented here are 17 T cell receptor beta chains from one specimen sequenced in a study of CD8 T cells in ankylosing spondylitis. Using its own MiXCR run on the 5' RACE reads, TCRdb lists one record per CDR3 protein. The data hold 84,000 or so distinct CDR3 sequences, with around 30% observed a single time. The sample taken for sequencing was blood, either unsorted or a sorted T cell fraction (not recorded which). The origin of the receptors is a male donor with ankylosing spondylitis or in good health (not recorded which).

This chain links TRBV5-1 with TRBJ2-1; 12 bases align to TRBD2. Germline V gene sequence: CDR1 SGHRS, CDR2 YFSETQ. The ends lost 4 bases at V and 2 bases at J; junction bases unmatched: 7. The CDR3 contains 17 residues. The CDR3 sequence is CASSIGLAGFTYNEQFF. The CDR3 coding sequence is TGCGCCAGCAGCATCGGACTAGCGGGATTCACCTACAATGAGCAGTTCTTC.

This clonotype showed up just a few times. This chain links TRBV12-3 or TRBV12-4 with TRBJ2-7; D ambiguous. The CDR3 spans 13 residues. V gave up 6 bases and J gave up 0 bases, with 9 bases separating them. The DNA for the CDR3 is TGTGCCAGCAGACCTCCGAACTCCTACGAGCAGTACTTC. Translated, it gives CASRPPNSYEQYF.

This clonotype was seen more than once but under ten times. The V gene is TRBV15, the J gene TRBJ1-1; a possible D gene is TRBD1 (5 bases). Trimming removed 4 bases from V and 1 base from J, with 7 bases in between. The CDR3 sequence is 13 residues long. CDR1 and CDR2 (germline): LNHNV, YYDKDF (reference sequence). In DNA form, the CDR3 reads TGTGCCACCAGCACAGGGAGGAACACTGAAGCTTTCTTT. It encodes CATSTGRNTEAFF.

J is TRBJ1-2 and V is TRBV20-1, with D tentatively TRBD1 (6 bases). From germline, CDR1 is DFQATT and CDR2 SNEGSKA (reference sequence). The CDR3 has 13 residues. V was clipped by 5 bases and J by 8 bases, with 18 bases between them. For the CDR3, the DNA is TGCAGTGCTTCCACAGGGAACTGGGAGGGCTACACCTTC. It yields the protein CSASTGNWEGYTF.

The DNA of the CDR3 is TGCGCCAGCAGCTCTCAATATCCCTACAATGAGCAGTTCTTC. It codes for CASSSQYPYNEQFF. The V call is TRBV5-1, the J call TRBJ2-1; D is unclear. Germline V CDR1 and CDR2: SGHRS, YFSETQ. Trimming cost V 3 bases and J 2 bases, with 9 bases left between them. This CDR3 is 14 amino acids long.

This clonotype has only a few counts. V and J are TRBV12-3 or TRBV12-4 and TRBJ2-3; possibly TRBD1 for D (6 bases). This CDR3 has 13 amino acids. Trimming pared 6 bases from V and 4 bases from J, leaving 11 bases between. The CDR3 loop is CASSGQRADTQYF. CDR3 in DNA: TGTGCCAGCAGCGGACAGAGGGCAGATACGCAGTATTTT.

This clonotype was recorded a few times. The chain uses TRBV20-1 and TRBJ2-1; D gene ambiguous. This CDR3 contains 10 residues. The V end was cut by 5 bases, the J end by 4 bases, with 3 bases between. The V gene's germline CDR1 is DFQATT and CDR2 SNEGSKA (reference sequence). CDR3 sequence reads: CSAVYNEQFF. DNA of the CDR3: TGCAGTGCTGTATACAATGAGCAGTTCTTC.

The CDR3 protein is CASNPQFTDTQYF. The CDR3 DNA follows: TGTGCCAGCAATCCCCAGTTCACAGATACGCAGTATTTT. The rearrangement joins TRBV2 to TRBJ2-3; D is unclear. This CDR3 is built from 13 residues. Deletions cut 7 bases from V and 2 bases from J, with 10 bases between. Germline V gene lookup returns CDR1 SNHLY and CDR2 FYNNEI.

The J gene is TRBJ2-2, the V gene TRBV11-1, with D tentatively TRBD1 (6 bases). The CDR3 length is 13 residues. The V end lost 11 bases, the J end lost 1 base, and 11 bases lay between the germline ends. The germline gives CDR1 SGHAT, CDR2 FQDESV (reference sequence). For the CDR3, the DNA is TGTGCCTCGGCAGGGGTGAACACCGGGGAGCTGTTTTTT. It yields the protein CASAGVNTGELFF.

The V call is TRBV5-1, the J call TRBJ2-3; 8 nucleotides agree with TRBD2. Germline V gene lookup returns CDR1 SGHRS and CDR2 YFSETQ. J lost 4 bases, V lost 4 bases, and 8 bases had no gene match. CDR3 length: 15 residues. CDR3 sequence reads: CASSGRSGSSDTQYF. The CDR3 nucleotides read TGCGCCAGCAGCGGACGCAGCGGGAGTTCAGATACGCAGTATTTT.

This clonotype has at least ten counts. The genes are TRBV20-1 and TRBJ2-1, with 7 positions matching TRBD1. This CDR3 spans 14 amino acids. V trimming: 5 bases; J trimming: 5 bases; junction bases outside the gene matches: 9. CDR1 and CDR2 from the germline V gene are DFQATT and SNEGSKA (reference sequence). The CDR3 is CSAGILTGNNEQFF. Written as DNA, the CDR3 is TGCAGTGCTGGGATATTGACAGGGAACAATGAGCAGTTCTTC.

The gene calls are TRBV11-1 and TRBJ1-1; D not certain. From germline, CDR1 is SGHAT and CDR2 FQDESV (reference sequence). The CDR3 loop spans 15 amino acids. V was pared by 5 bases and J by 3 bases, with 16 bases between. Here the CDR3 reads CASSVLSGVDTEAFF. Written as DNA, the CDR3 is TGTGCCAGCAGCGTTCTGAGCGGGGTGGACACTGAAGCTTTCTTT.

This clonotype was counted a few times. This chain links TRBV20-1 with TRBJ1-1, with D maybe TRBD1 (5 bases). Germline V gene lookup returns CDR1 DFQATT and CDR2 SNEGSKA (reference sequence). The CDR3 sequence is 17 residues long. Deletions cut 0 bases from V and 0 bases from J, with 17 bases between. The CDR3 coding sequence is TGCAGTGCTAGAGATCGTCTTGGGGGATCCATGAACACTGAAGCTTTCTTT. Translation: CSARDRLGGSMNTEAFF.

The chain is built from TRBV12-3 or TRBV12-4 and TRBJ1-5; D gene uncertain. Trimming took off 3 bases at V and 3 bases at J, with 9 bases between the two ends. This CDR3 has 14 residues. DNA of the CDR3: TGTGCCAGCAGTTTTGAGGGAAACAATCAGCCCCAGCATTTT. Its protein product is CASSFEGNNQPQHF.

There are a few counts of this clonotype. V usage is TRBV7-8 and J usage is TRBJ2-1; unclear D gene. The germline V gene has CDR1 SGHVS and CDR2 FQNEAQ. The V end was cut by 1 base, the J end by 5 bases, with 9 bases between. This CDR3 contains 14 residues. CDR3 DNA: TGTGCCAGCAGCTTAGGAGCCCGTAACAATGAGCAGTTCTTC. Its protein is CASSLGARNNEQFF.

This chain links TRBV20-1 with TRBJ1-1, with a weak D call TRBD1 (5 bases). This CDR3 region has 13 residues. The germline V gene encodes CDR1 DFQATT and CDR2 SNEGSKA (reference sequence). Between the trimmed V and J ends, which lost 3 bases and 10 bases, there was a span of 18 bases. This CDR3 is CSARIGSSRVAFF. The DNA of the CDR3 is TGCAGTGCTAGGATTGGCAGTTCCAGGGTAGCTTTCTTT.

At least ten counts were recorded for this clonotype. This sequence joins TRBV5-1 and TRBJ1-2; 7 nucleotides agree with TRBD1. The germline CDR1 and CDR2 sequences are SGHRS and YFSETQ. J lost 3 bases, V lost 4 bases, and 9 bases had no gene match. The CDR3 is 15 residues long. The CDR3 protein is CASSPRQGADYGYTF. For the CDR3, the DNA is TGCGCCAGCAGCCCCCGACAGGGCGCGGACTATGGCTACACCTTC.